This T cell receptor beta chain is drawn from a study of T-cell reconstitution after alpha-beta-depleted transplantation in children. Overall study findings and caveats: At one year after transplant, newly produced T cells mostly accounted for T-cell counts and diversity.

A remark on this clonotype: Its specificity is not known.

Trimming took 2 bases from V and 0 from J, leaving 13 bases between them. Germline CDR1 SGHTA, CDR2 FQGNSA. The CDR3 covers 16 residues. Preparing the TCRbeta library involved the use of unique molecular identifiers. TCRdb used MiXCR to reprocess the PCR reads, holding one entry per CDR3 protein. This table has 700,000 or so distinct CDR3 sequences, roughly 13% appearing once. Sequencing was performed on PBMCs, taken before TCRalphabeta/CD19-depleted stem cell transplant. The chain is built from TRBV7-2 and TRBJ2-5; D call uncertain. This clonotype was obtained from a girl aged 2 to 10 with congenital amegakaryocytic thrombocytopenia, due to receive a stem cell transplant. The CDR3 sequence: CASSLIGLGYQETQYF. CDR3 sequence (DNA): TGTGCCAGCAGCTTAATCGGGCTAGGGTACCAAGAGACCCAGTACTTC.